The rows below give T cell receptor beta chains drawn from one sample of a study of glioma-infiltrating T cells. TCRdb reanalysed the multiplex PCR reads using MiXCR and keeps one entry per CDR3 protein. This repertoire shows 300,000 to 450,000 distinct CDR3 sequences, more than 35% found once; its top ten account for around 12%. Sequencing was done on a sample of glioma tissue, nonneoplastic brain tissue, or PBMCs (not recorded which). These receptors were taken from a human donor with low-grade glioma or glioblastoma, undergoing nonglioma brain surgery, or in good health (not recorded which). Both conserved end residues are part of each CDR3. Each record gives: V gene, J gene, clone size, D gene, CDR3 DNA, CDR3 protein. A D gene is named only where the DNA matches it firmly. Some rows mark clone size as missing; the rest say once, few, many or name a class of expanded clone.

v_gene: TRBV3-1; j_gene: TRBJ2-4; abundance: .; d_gene: TRBD1; CDR3nt: TGTGCCAGCAGCCTCCTCGGACAGGGATACATTCAGTACTTC; CDR3aa: CASSLLGQGYIQYF
v_gene: TRBV5-4; j_gene: TRBJ1-4; abundance: .; d_gene: TRBD1; CDR3nt: TGTGCCAGCTCACCGGACAGGGGAGCAACTAATGAAACACTGTTTTTT; CDR3aa: CASSPDRGATNETLFF
v_gene: TRBV19; j_gene: TRBJ2-7; abundance: .; d_gene: TRBD2; CDR3nt: TGTGCCAGTAGTCCGGCAGCACCACTAGCGGGACGTTCCTACGAGCAGTACTTC; CDR3aa: CASSPAAPLAGRSYEQYF
v_gene: TRBV25-1; j_gene: TRBJ2-7; abundance: .; d_gene: .; CDR3nt: TGTGCCAGCAGTGAAGCCCCGGGGATGGCAGACTCCTACGAGCAGTACTTC; CDR3aa: CASSEAPGMADSYEQYF
v_gene: TRBV24-1; j_gene: TRBJ2-7; abundance: many; d_gene: .; CDR3nt: TGTGCCACCAGTCGTGACGGGAACTCCTACGAGCAGTACTTC; CDR3aa: CATSRDGNSYEQYF
v_gene: TRBV5-4; j_gene: TRBJ1-2; abundance: .; d_gene: .; CDR3nt: TGTGCCAGCAGCTCCGCCCTCACAGGGAACTATGGCTACACCTTC; CDR3aa: CASSSALTGNYGYTF
v_gene: TRBV11-3; j_gene: TRBJ1-1; abundance: .; d_gene: .; CDR3nt: TGTGCCAGCAGCCTTTGGGGAACGACTGGGCTTGAAGCTTTCTTT; CDR3aa: CASSLWGTTGLEAFF
v_gene: TRBV28; j_gene: TRBJ2-7; abundance: .; d_gene: TRBD1; CDR3nt: TGTGCCAGTCGGGGGAGGGGACAGGGGGCCTACGAGCAGTACTTC; CDR3aa: CASRGRGQGAYEQYF
v_gene: TRBV7-3; j_gene: TRBJ2-5; abundance: .; d_gene: .; CDR3nt: TGTGCCAGCAGCTTAACCTATCGGGAGACCCAGTACTTC; CDR3aa: CASSLTYRETQYF
v_gene: TRBV20-1; j_gene: TRBJ2-4; abundance: .; d_gene: .; CDR3nt: TGCAGTGCTAGAAGAGGGCCCTACATTCAGTACTTC; CDR3aa: CSARRGPYIQYF
v_gene: TRBV28; j_gene: TRBJ1-1; abundance: .; d_gene: .; CDR3nt: TGTGCCAGCAGTCCGCTTCCGGGACGGAACCTGAACACTGAAGCTTTCTTT; CDR3aa: CASSPLPGRNLNTEAFF
v_gene: TRBV5-8; j_gene: TRBJ1-4; abundance: once; d_gene: .; CDR3nt: TGTGCCAGCAGCTTGGTAGGGGCCACAACTAATGAAAAACTGTTTTTT; CDR3aa: CASSLVGATTNEKLFF
v_gene: TRBV6-2/TRBV6-3; j_gene: TRBJ1-2; abundance: many; d_gene: .; CDR3nt: TGTGCCAGCAGTTACCGGATGTCGATTAGCTACACCTTC; CDR3aa: CASSYRMSISYTF
v_gene: TRBV4-2; j_gene: TRBJ2-7; abundance: few; d_gene: TRBD2; CDR3nt: TGTGCCAGCAGCCAAGATCTAGCGGGAGTGGACGAGCAGTACTTC; CDR3aa: CASSQDLAGVDEQYF
v_gene: TRBV27; j_gene: TRBJ1-3; abundance: .; d_gene: TRBD1; CDR3nt: TGTGCCAGCAGTCCCGGGACAGGGGCCATGCTCTCGGCTGGAAACACCGTATATTTT; CDR3aa: CASSPGTGAMLSAGNTVYF
v_gene: TRBV20-1; j_gene: TRBJ2-7; abundance: .; d_gene: TRBD1; CDR3nt: TGCAGTGCTATTCCGGGACAGGGGGCCTCCTACGAGCAATACTTC; CDR3aa: CSAIPGQGASYEQYF
v_gene: TRBV4-1; j_gene: TRBJ1-2; abundance: .; d_gene: .; CDR3nt: TGCGCCAGCAGCCATGATCTTGGGAACTATGGCTACACCTTC; CDR3aa: CASSHDLGNYGYTF
v_gene: TRBV7-2; j_gene: TRBJ2-7; abundance: .; d_gene: TRBD1; CDR3nt: TGTGCCAGCAGAGCCACAGGGGACTACGAGCAGTACTTC; CDR3aa: CASRATGDYEQYF
v_gene: TRBV6-5; j_gene: TRBJ2-7; abundance: .; d_gene: TRBD2; CDR3nt: TGTGCCAGCAGTTACTCGAGTCGGGGGGTCACCGAGCAGTACTTC; CDR3aa: CASSYSSRGVTEQYF
v_gene: TRBV4-3; j_gene: TRBJ2-1; abundance: few; d_gene: .; CDR3nt: TGCGCCAGCAGCGGACGCGGGACTTGGTGGGATGAGCAGTTCTTC; CDR3aa: CASSGRGTWWDEQFF
v_gene: TRBV6-4; j_gene: TRBJ2-5; abundance: .; d_gene: TRBD1; CDR3nt: TGTGCCAAAAATCGCCAGGGGGAAGAGACCCAGTACTTC; CDR3aa: CAKNRQGEETQYF
v_gene: TRBV6-2/TRBV6-3; j_gene: TRBJ2-7; abundance: many; d_gene: TRBD2; CDR3nt: TGTGCCAGCAGCCAGACTAGCGGGAGGTACGAGCAGTACTTC; CDR3aa: CASSQTSGRYEQYF
v_gene: TRBV18; j_gene: TRBJ2-5; abundance: .; d_gene: .; CDR3nt: TGTGCCAGCTCAAACCTCCTCCAAGAGACCCAGTACTTC; CDR3aa: CASSNLLQETQYF
v_gene: TRBV27; j_gene: TRBJ2-7; abundance: many; d_gene: TRBD1; CDR3nt: TGTGCCAGCAGTTACGGACAGGGCTCCTACGAGCAGTACTTC; CDR3aa: CASSYGQGSYEQYF
v_gene: TRBV6-5; j_gene: TRBJ1-2; abundance: .; d_gene: .; CDR3nt: TGTGCCAGCAGCGCCTCCTCGCCCTTAATCTATGGCTACACCTTC; CDR3aa: CASSASSPLIYGYTF
v_gene: TRBV6-2/TRBV6-3; j_gene: TRBJ2-3; abundance: many; d_gene: .; CDR3nt: TGTGCCAGCAGTGGCGAGACCGACCACGGTACGCAGTATTTT; CDR3aa: CASSGETDHGTQYF
v_gene: TRBV27; j_gene: TRBJ1-2; abundance: medium-sized; d_gene: TRBD1; CDR3nt: TGTGCCAGCAGTTTCGACAGGGAGGACGGCTACACCTTC; CDR3aa: CASSFDREDGYTF
v_gene: TRBV7-2; j_gene: TRBJ2-1; abundance: many; d_gene: .; CDR3nt: TGTGCCAGCAGCTTAGGTGTCCCTCCCAAGTTCTTC; CDR3aa: CASSLGVPPKFF
v_gene: TRBV11-1; j_gene: TRBJ2-5; abundance: .; d_gene: .; CDR3nt: TGTGCCAGCGGCTCCCCATACAGGCTCGAGACCCAGTACTTC; CDR3aa: CASGSPYRLETQYF
v_gene: TRBV6-5; j_gene: TRBJ2-7; abundance: many; d_gene: .; CDR3nt: TGTGCCAGCAGTTACTCGACAGACTCCTACGAGCAGTACTTC; CDR3aa: CASSYSTDSYEQYF
v_gene: TRBV7-2; j_gene: TRBJ2-3; abundance: .; d_gene: .; CDR3nt: TGTGCCAGCAGCCTCACCAAAGATACGCAGTATTTT; CDR3aa: CASSLTKDTQYF
v_gene: TRBV28; j_gene: TRBJ2-1; abundance: many; d_gene: .; CDR3nt: TGTGCCAGCAGTTCGGAAGCTAGCTCCTACAATGAGCAGTTCTTC; CDR3aa: CASSSEASSYNEQFF
v_gene: TRBV28; j_gene: TRBJ2-1; abundance: many; d_gene: TRBD2; CDR3nt: TGTGCCAGCAGTTTCGGGAGGGTCAGCTACAATGAGCAGTTCTTC; CDR3aa: CASSFGRVSYNEQFF
v_gene: TRBV6-6; j_gene: TRBJ2-5; abundance: .; d_gene: TRBD1; CDR3nt: TGTGCCAGCAGCTATGGGACAGGTCGCGTCGGGGAGACCCAGTACTTC; CDR3aa: CASSYGTGRVGETQYF
v_gene: TRBV28; j_gene: TRBJ2-3; abundance: .; d_gene: .; CDR3nt: TGTGCCAGCAGTTCCCGAGGGGGTGGCACAGATACGCGGTATTTT; CDR3aa: CASSSRGGGTDTRYF
v_gene: TRBV19; j_gene: TRBJ2-7; abundance: .; d_gene: .; CDR3nt: TGTGCCAGTAGTATGGGTAGGGGAGCCTACAATGAGCAGTACTTC; CDR3aa: CASSMGRGAYNEQYF
v_gene: TRBV7-3; j_gene: TRBJ2-3; abundance: few; d_gene: .; CDR3nt: TGTGCCAGCAGCTACGACAGGTACACAGATACGCAGTATTTT; CDR3aa: CASSYDRYTDTQYF
v_gene: TRBV19; j_gene: TRBJ1-2; abundance: .; d_gene: TRBD1; CDR3nt: TGTGCCAGTAGTAAACCGGGACAGTACTATGGCTACACCTTC; CDR3aa: CASSKPGQYYGYTF
v_gene: TRBV19; j_gene: TRBJ1-1; abundance: .; d_gene: TRBD1; CDR3nt: TGTGCCAGTAGTATCGCTACGTACAGGGGGAACACTGAAGCTTTCTTT; CDR3aa: CASSIATYRGNTEAFF
v_gene: TRBV18; j_gene: TRBJ1-4; abundance: few; d_gene: .; CDR3nt: TGTGCCAGCTCACGGCATGAGGCTGAAAAACTGTTTTTT; CDR3aa: CASSRHEAEKLFF
v_gene: TRBV6-1; j_gene: TRBJ2-7; abundance: .; d_gene: TRBD2; CDR3nt: TGTGCCAGCAGAAGCGCGGGGGGCGAGGATTTATCCGAGCAGTACTTC; CDR3aa: CASRSAGGEDLSEQYF
v_gene: TRBV20-1; j_gene: TRBJ2-7; abundance: .; d_gene: .; CDR3nt: TGCAGTGCTATTCCGGGACTGCCAGATTACGAGCAGTACTTC; CDR3aa: CSAIPGLPDYEQYF
v_gene: TRBV15; j_gene: TRBJ1-1; abundance: many; d_gene: .; CDR3nt: TGTGCCACCAGCAGAGTCCTGATGAACACTGAAGCTTTCTTT; CDR3aa: CATSRVLMNTEAFF
v_gene: TRBV28; j_gene: TRBJ2-1; abundance: many; d_gene: .; CDR3nt: TGTGCCAGCAGTACCGGCTACAATGAGCAGTTCTTC; CDR3aa: CASSTGYNEQFF
v_gene: TRBV11-2; j_gene: TRBJ2-3; abundance: .; d_gene: TRBD1; CDR3nt: TGTGCCAGCAGCCTGGACAGGGTCACAGATACGCAGTATTTT; CDR3aa: CASSLDRVTDTQYF
v_gene: TRBV15; j_gene: TRBJ2-7; abundance: many; d_gene: .; CDR3nt: TGTGCCACCAGCAGAGATCGGGTAGGGGTCGAGCAGTACTTC; CDR3aa: CATSRDRVGVEQYF
v_gene: TRBV4-1; j_gene: TRBJ2-2; abundance: few; d_gene: .; CDR3nt: TGCGCCAGCAGCCAAGATCGGACTCCGAACACCGGGGAGCTGTTTTTT; CDR3aa: CASSQDRTPNTGELFF
v_gene: TRBV6-1; j_gene: TRBJ1-5; abundance: many; d_gene: .; CDR3nt: TGTGCCAGCAGTGAAGGCGGTGGCAATCAGCCCCAGCATTTT; CDR3aa: CASSEGGGNQPQHF
v_gene: TRBV7-9; j_gene: TRBJ2-2; abundance: once; d_gene: .; CDR3nt: TGTGCCAGCAGCGGGACCCCGGACACCGGGGAGCTGTTTTTT; CDR3aa: CASSGTPDTGELFF
v_gene: TRBV27; j_gene: TRBJ2-2; abundance: .; d_gene: TRBD1; CDR3nt: TGTGCCAGCAGTTCTCGGACAGGGGCGAACGGGGAGCTGTTTTTT; CDR3aa: CASSSRTGANGELFF
v_gene: TRBV4-1; j_gene: TRBJ2-7; abundance: .; d_gene: TRBD2; CDR3nt: TGCGCCAGCAGCCATAGGACTAGCGGGAGTTACGAGCAGTACTTC; CDR3aa: CASSHRTSGSYEQYF
v_gene: TRBV20-1; j_gene: TRBJ1-1; abundance: .; d_gene: .; CDR3nt: TGCAGTGCTAGTCAGGGTTGGATGGACACTGAAGCTTTCTTT; CDR3aa: CSASQGWMDTEAFF
v_gene: TRBV28; j_gene: TRBJ2-1; abundance: few; d_gene: .; CDR3nt: TGTGCCAGCAGTTTTCAAGACAGAATTTACAATGAGCAGTTCTTC; CDR3aa: CASSFQDRIYNEQFF
v_gene: TRBV12-3/TRBV12-4; j_gene: TRBJ2-3; abundance: .; d_gene: .; CDR3nt: TGTGCCAGCAGTTTCAGGAGCCGGGCACTTAATACGCAGTATTTT; CDR3aa: CASSFRSRALNTQYF
v_gene: TRBV10-3; j_gene: TRBJ1-2; abundance: few; d_gene: .; CDR3nt: TGTGCCATCACCCCCGGTGCAGTTAACTATGGCTACACCTTC; CDR3aa: CAITPGAVNYGYTF